The 25 T cell receptor beta chains given below trace back to one sample, sequenced in a study of blood T cells in healthy people across ages. A sample-barcoded 5' primer and a J-beta primer mix were used in a second PCR of roughly 6 to 11 cycles. TCRdb recomputed calls from the 5' RACE reads with MiXCR, one row per CDR3 protein. Of approximately 600,000 distinct CDR3 sequences listed, roughly 50% are singletons. The specimen sequenced was blood. Every receptor here comes from a man in his fifties or sixties in good health.

The chain combines TRBV3-1 with TRBJ2-6; D ambiguous. The CDR3 runs to 16 residues. Per the germline V gene, CDR1 is LGHDT and CDR2 is YNNKEL (reference sequence). V was clipped by 0 bases and J by 0 bases, with 6 bases between them. The CDR3 reads CASSQDLGSGANVLTF. The CDR3 DNA is TGTGCCAGCAGCCAAGATCTGGGCTCTGGGGCCAACGTCCTGACTTTC.

There are a few counts of this clonotype. This sequence joins TRBV2 and TRBJ2-1, with 10 bases identical to TRBD2. The CDR3 loop spans 13 amino acids. V gave up 11 bases and J gave up 9 bases; unmatched junction bases: 10. Germline CDR1 is SNHLY and CDR2 is FYNNEI. DNA for the CDR3: TGTGCCGAGGGGTTTAGCGGGGGGTCTGAGCAGTTCTTC. It translates to CAEGFSGGSEQFF.

The V and J genes are TRBV20-1 and TRBJ2-3; a weak D match, TRBD1 (6 bases). Germline assignment: CDR1 DFQATT and CDR2 SNEGSKA (reference sequence). Trimming removed 6 bases at V and 3 bases at J, with 13 bases between. The CDR3 totals 13 residues. The CDR3 sequence: CSANRVTTDTQYF. In DNA form, the CDR3 reads TGCAGTGCCAACAGGGTTACGACAGATACGCAGTATTTT.

The genes are TRBV13 and TRBJ2-4, with 7 bases matching TRBD2. The tail of the sequence fits TRBJ2-7 better, so the J call may be wrong. CDR1 and CDR2 from the germline V gene are PRHDT and FYEKMQ (reference sequence). This CDR3 spans 14 amino acids. Here the CDR3 reads CASSFGGIPYEQYF. CDR3 nucleotides: TGTGCCAGCAGCTTCGGGGGGATCCCCTACGAGCAGTACTTC.

The chain joins TRBV9 to TRBJ2-1, with D uncertain. V was clipped by 4 bases and J by 8 bases, with 10 bases between them. The germline V gene has CDR1 SGDLS and CDR2 YYNGEE. The CDR3 covers 12 residues. The CDR3 spells CASSPGADEQFF. The DNA for the CDR3 is TGTGCCAGCAGCCCCGGCGCCGATGAGCAGTTCTTC.

This chain joins TRBV20-1 and TRBJ2-5; TRBD2 might be the D (5 bases). The germline V gene has CDR1 DFQATT and CDR2 SNEGSKA (reference sequence). CDR3 size: 12 residues. V lost 6 bases, J lost 3 bases, and 11 bases lay in between. The CDR3 DNA reads TGCAGTGCCACGGACGGGGAAGAGACCCAGTACTTC. Its protein product is CSATDGEETQYF.

The chain carries TRBV6-5 and TRBJ2-7; D is unresolved. Germline V gene sequence: CDR1 MNHEY, CDR2 SVGAGI. The length of the CDR3 is 14 residues. V lost 6 bases and J 0 bases, leaving 12 bases between the germline ends. CDR3 residues: CASSNDIFSYEQYF. As DNA, the CDR3 is TGTGCCAGCAGCAACGACATTTTCTCCTACGAGCAGTACTTC.

This clonotype has ten or more counts. Since a much larger clone is just one base distant, this may be a read error. The V gene is TRBV5-1, the J gene TRBJ2-5, with 10 bases that match TRBD1. The CDR3 contains 15 residues. The junction had 14 bases not matched to a gene; V was cut back by 4 bases and J by 11 bases. Germline V CDR1 and CDR2: SGHRS, YFSETQ. The CDR3 DNA is TGCGCCAGCAGCGTCGGGACAGGGGAGCACAATGAGCAGTACTTC. Translating it yields CASSVGTGEHNEQYF.

The V and J genes are TRBV4-2 and TRBJ1-2; 8 bases are shared with TRBD1. The CDR3 totals 17 residues. The trim removed 6 bases at V and 6 bases at J, leaving 18 bases unmatched. Looked up from germline, CDR1 is LGHNA and CDR2 is YNFKEQ. This CDR3 reads CASSPKVGQGAKDGYTF. In nucleotides, the CDR3 is TGTGCCAGCAGTCCGAAGGTCGGGCAGGGGGCCAAGGATGGCTACACCTTC.

This chain links TRBV10-3 with TRBJ2-1; no clear D. CDR1 and CDR2 (germline): ENHRY, SYGVKD. Trimming took 8 bases from V and 5 from J, leaving 10 bases between them. The CDR3 covers 12 residues. As DNA, the CDR3 is TGTGCCATCGGTCGACGGAACAATGAGCAGTTCTTC. Amino acid sequence: CAIGRRNNEQFF.

The rearrangement links TRBV29-1 to TRBJ1-2; 8 bases agree with TRBD1. V shed 3 bases and J 8 bases; nucleotides not matched to a gene: 11. This CDR3 is 14 amino acids long. The germline CDR1 and CDR2 sequences are SQVTM and ANQGSEA. The chain's CDR3 is CSVDGRGPAEGYTF. For the CDR3, the DNA is TGCAGCGTTGATGGCAGGGGGCCAGCGGAGGGCTACACCTTC.

This chain joins TRBV20-1 and TRBJ2-6; TRBD1 might be the D (6 bases). The V end lost 3 bases, the J end lost 13 bases, and 13 bases lay between the germline ends. Germline V gene sequence: CDR1 DFQATT, CDR2 SNEGSKA (reference sequence). The CDR3 is 12 amino acids. DNA of the CDR3: TGCAGTGCTAGGTACAGGGTCAGAGTCCTGACTTTC. Translation gives CSARYRVRVLTF.

This clonotype was picked up a small number of times. This chain uses TRBV6-6 with TRBJ1-2; 7 bases align to TRBD1. Germline V gives CDR1 MNHNY, CDR2 SVGAGI (reference sequence). Trimming at V came to 6 bases and at J to 8 bases, leaving 9 bases not matched to a gene. This CDR3 comprises 13 residues. CDR3 nucleotides: TGTGCCAGCAGCGAGACAGGGTTGGGGGGCTACACCTTC. Translated, it gives CASSETGLGGYTF.

This chain uses TRBV4-2 with TRBJ2-3, with 13 bases that match TRBD2. The CDR3 spans 19 residues. Germline assignment: CDR1 LGHNA and CDR2 YNFKEQ. Trimming removed 4 bases from V and 4 bases from J; junction bases left unmatched: 14. CDR3 in amino acids: CASSRNPTSGGAVADTQYF. The CDR3 DNA follows: TGTGCCAGCAGCCGAAACCCCACTAGCGGGGGGGCCGTGGCAGATACGCAGTATTTT.

DNA of the CDR3: TGCAGCGTTGTTTGGGGGGGGGGCACAGATACGCAGTATTTT. It translates to CSVVWGGGTDTQYF. The V call is TRBV29-1, the J call TRBJ2-3, with 7 bases aligning to TRBD2. The V gene end was trimmed by 4 bases and the J gene end by 1 base; junction bases not matched to a gene: 5. CDR1 SQVTM and CDR2 ANQGSEA come from the germline V gene. This CDR3 has 14 residues.

The chain recombines TRBV3-1 with TRBJ1-2; possible D gene TRBD1, 6 bases. The CDR3 is 15 amino acids. Germline V gene lookup returns CDR1 LGHDT and CDR2 YNNKEL (reference sequence). V was clipped by 1 base and J by 1 base, with 10 bases between them. The chain's CDR3 is CASSQGQVYNYGYTF. CDR3 in DNA: TGTGCCAGCAGCCAAGGACAGGTCTATAACTATGGCTACACCTTC.

In its sample, this clonotype was seen once. The chain employs TRBV2 and TRBJ1-1; no definite D call. This CDR3 region has 12 residues. Per the germline V gene, CDR1 is SNHLY and CDR2 is FYNNEI. V was pared by 9 bases and J by 8 bases, with 16 bases between. The CDR3: CASSDGRPEAFF. Written as DNA, the CDR3 is TGTGCCAGTTCGGACGGCAGGCCAGAAGCTTTCTTT.

A note on this clonotype: The junction differs from germline at one of its ends, possibly a read error. This chain links TRBV9 with TRBJ2-7; D is perhaps TRBD2 (5 bases). The CDR3 has 14 amino acids. CDR1 and CDR2 (germline): SGDLS, YYNGEE. Here the CDR3 DNA reads TGTGCCAGTAGCGTAGGTCGCCTCTCCTACGAGCAGTACTTC. Its translation is CASSVGRLSYEQYF.

A remark on this clonotype: Compared with germline, one end of the junction differs, possibly owing to a read error. The rearrangement links TRBV5-6 to TRBJ2-3; the D gene is possibly TRBD1 (5 bases). The CDR3 length is 15 residues. Germline V gene data show CDR1 as SGHDT and CDR2 as YYEEEE. This CDR3 is CTSSIGAGHTDTQYF. Written as DNA, the CDR3 is TGTACCAGCAGCATTGGGGCAGGCCACACAGATACGCAGTATTTT.

The chain has TRBV7-2 and TRBJ2-5; no clear D. There are 16 residues in the CDR3. The germline V gene has CDR1 SGHTA and CDR2 FQGNSA. V lost 4 bases, J lost 0 bases, and 15 bases lay in between. DNA of the CDR3: TGTGCCAGCAGCTCCCCGCAGCAGGTGTACCAAGAGACCCAGTACTTC. Translation gives CASSSPQQVYQETQYF.

This chain uses TRBV4-1 with TRBJ2-3; unclear D gene. CDR1 and CDR2 (germline): MGHRA, YSYEKL. The CDR3 sequence is 16 residues long. Trimming shortened V by 1 base and J by 6 bases, and 17 bases separated the two germline ends. CDR3 sequence: CASSQVRDPVGDTQYF. CDR3 DNA: TGCGCCAGCAGCCAAGTGCGCGACCCAGTGGGCGATACGCAGTATTTT.

The J gene is TRBJ1-2, the V gene TRBV10-3; the D is unclear. The CDR3 is 11 residues long. Germline assignment: CDR1 ENHRY and CDR2 SYGVKD. With 3 bases removed from V and 2 bases from J, the gap between germline ends came to 1 base. The CDR3 sequence: CAISENYGYTF. CDR3 sequence (DNA): TGTGCCATCAGTGAAAACTATGGCTACACCTTC.

V and J are TRBV25-1 and TRBJ2-6, with 8 bases fitting TRBD1. Trimming at V came to 4 bases and at J to 0 bases, leaving 2 bases not matched to a gene. The CDR3 is 16 amino acids. Germline V lookup: CDR1 MGHDK, CDR2 SYGVNS. The CDR3 loop reads CASSGTGYSGANVLTF. The CDR3 DNA sequence: TGTGCCAGCAGTGGGACAGGGTACTCTGGGGCCAACGTCCTGACTTTC. Full variable domain (rest looked up from reference TRBV25-1 and TRBJ2-6): EADIYQTPRYLVIGTGKKITLECSQTMGHDKMYWYQQDPGMELHLIHYSYGVNSTEKGDLSSESTVSRIRTEHFPLTLESARPSHTSQYLCASSGTGYSGANVLTFGAGSRLTVL.

The V gene is TRBV7-6, the J gene TRBJ1-1, with D perhaps matching TRBD1 (5 bases). CDR1 and CDR2 from the germline V gene are SGHVS and FNYEAQ. The CDR3 extends over 14 amino acids. Trimming took off 0 bases at V and 4 bases at J, with 9 bases between the two ends. CDR3 sequence (DNA): TGTGCCAGCAGCTTAGCGGCAGGGACCACTGAAGCTTTCTTT. Translating gives CASSLAAGTTEAFF.

Ten or more counts support this clonotype. This rearrangement joins TRBV24-1 to TRBJ2-1, with D maybe TRBD2 (6 bases). This CDR3 region has 15 residues. V was shortened by 4 bases and J by 8 bases, with 17 bases between the two germline ends. The germline V gene encodes CDR1 KGHDR and CDR2 SFDVKD. CDR3 sequence (DNA): TGTGCCACCAGTGACCCTGGATCGGGAGTCGATGAGCAGTTCTTC. Protein: CATSDPGSGVDEQFF.